Sequencing of this T cell receptor (beta chain) was carried out in a study of early stage breast cancer tumors. As for the study in general: ER+/PR+/HER2- status applied to about 80% of the 16 invasive breast tumors.

In regard to this clone: Its antigen is as yet unknown.

The protocol was immunoSEQ multiplex PCR, while the TCRdb copy is restricted to in-frame clones and leaves out a portion. Seen here are more than 65,000 clones, more than 70% observed once, and the top ten hold around 5%. The V end was cut by 0 bases, the J end by 8 bases, with 14 bases between. The CDR3 consists of 15 residues. Per germline, CDR1 KGHSH and CDR2 LQKENI. General study findings and limits: Unsorted bulk genomic DNA sequencing lacked pairing and functional marker data. Compared with adjacent normal breast tissue, tumors showed about 2.3-fold greater T cell density and higher clonality. Comparing each tissue with blood distinguished tumor from normal in 14 of 16 patients.

This TCR was recovered from a person in their 40s with breast cancer. Sequenced: blood. The chain uses TRBV18 and TRBJ2-1; D may correspond to TRBD1 or TRBD2 (6 bases each). Here the CDR3 DNA reads TGTGCCAGCTCACCACCTCTGGCAGGGGAGGATGAGCAGTTCTTC. It translates to CASSPPLAGEDEQFF.